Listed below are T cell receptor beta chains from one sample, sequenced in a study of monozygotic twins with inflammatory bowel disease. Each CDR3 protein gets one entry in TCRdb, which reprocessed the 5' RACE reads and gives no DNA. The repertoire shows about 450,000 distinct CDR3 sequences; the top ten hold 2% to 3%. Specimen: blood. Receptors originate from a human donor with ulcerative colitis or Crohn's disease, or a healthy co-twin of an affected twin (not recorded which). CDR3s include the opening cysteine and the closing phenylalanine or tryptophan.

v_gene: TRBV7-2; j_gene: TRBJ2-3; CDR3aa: CASSLRQGADTQYF
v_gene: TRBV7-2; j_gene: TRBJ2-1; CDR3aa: CASSLGQAPYNEQFF
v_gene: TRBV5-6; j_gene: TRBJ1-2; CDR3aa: CASSLELTNYGYTF
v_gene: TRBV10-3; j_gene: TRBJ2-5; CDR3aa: CAIRGLEETQYF
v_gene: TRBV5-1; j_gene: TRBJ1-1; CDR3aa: CASSLWEDTEAFF
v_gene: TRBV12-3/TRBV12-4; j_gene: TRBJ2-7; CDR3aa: CASSHSGTGQYEQYF
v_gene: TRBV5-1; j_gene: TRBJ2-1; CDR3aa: CASMNSGYSYNEQFF
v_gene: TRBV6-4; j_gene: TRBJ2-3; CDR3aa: CASSRTTQGTDTQYF
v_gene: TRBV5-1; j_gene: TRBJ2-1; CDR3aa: CASSLGQGTYLDNEQFF
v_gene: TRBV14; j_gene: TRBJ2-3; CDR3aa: CASSQVTSTDTQYF
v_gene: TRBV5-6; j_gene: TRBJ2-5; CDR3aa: CASSSSPLTHLRTQYF
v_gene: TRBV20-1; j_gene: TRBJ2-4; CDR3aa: CSAAGTNQDIQYF
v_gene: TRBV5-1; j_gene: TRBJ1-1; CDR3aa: CASSLGHQNTEAFF
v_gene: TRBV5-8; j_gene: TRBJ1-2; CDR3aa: CASSSGTAPIYGYTF
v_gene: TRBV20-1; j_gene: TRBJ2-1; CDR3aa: CSARDRVSPLYNEQFF
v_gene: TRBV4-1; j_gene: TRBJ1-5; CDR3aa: CASSQDLGQGNQPQHF
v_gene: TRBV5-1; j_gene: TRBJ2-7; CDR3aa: CASRDTYSYEQYF
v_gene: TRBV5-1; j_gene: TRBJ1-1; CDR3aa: CASSLSVNTEAFF
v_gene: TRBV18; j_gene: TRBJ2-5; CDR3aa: CASSPLGPGGEETQYF
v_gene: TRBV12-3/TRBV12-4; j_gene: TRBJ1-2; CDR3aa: CASSLRPAARTYGYTF
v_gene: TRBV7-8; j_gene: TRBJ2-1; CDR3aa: CASRPRLAGIYNEQFF
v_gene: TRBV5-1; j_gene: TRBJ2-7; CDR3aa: CASSWGQGNYEQYF
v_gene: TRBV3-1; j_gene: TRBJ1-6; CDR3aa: CASSSGLGSPLHF
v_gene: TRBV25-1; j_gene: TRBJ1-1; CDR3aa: CASSERHVETEAFF
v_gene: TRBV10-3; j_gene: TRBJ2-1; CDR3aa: CAISEFTGYNEQFF
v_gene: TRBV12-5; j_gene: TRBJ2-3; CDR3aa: CASGVGLAPLGQYF
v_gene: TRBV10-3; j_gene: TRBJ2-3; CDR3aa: CAISPKAGLSTDTQYF
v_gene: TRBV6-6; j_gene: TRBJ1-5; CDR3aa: CASSYGNLNQPQHF
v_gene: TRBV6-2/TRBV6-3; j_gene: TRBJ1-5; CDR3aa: CASSGAPYRGNQPQHF
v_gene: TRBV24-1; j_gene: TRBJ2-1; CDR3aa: CATSLGNEQFF
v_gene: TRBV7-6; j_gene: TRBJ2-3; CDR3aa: CASSARGAGGRNTQYF
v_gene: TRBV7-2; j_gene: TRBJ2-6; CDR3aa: CASSLMGRSGANVLTF
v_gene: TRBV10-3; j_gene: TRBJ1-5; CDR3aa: CAISARGENNQPQHF
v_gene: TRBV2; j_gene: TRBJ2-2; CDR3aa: CASTRNTGELFF
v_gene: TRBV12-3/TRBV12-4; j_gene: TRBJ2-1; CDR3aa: CASSRDRAYNEQFF
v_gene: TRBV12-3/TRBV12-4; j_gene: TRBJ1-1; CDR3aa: CASSFSASLAEAFF
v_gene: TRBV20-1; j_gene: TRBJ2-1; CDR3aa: CSASTSGGPYYNEQFF
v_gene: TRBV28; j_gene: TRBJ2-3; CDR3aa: CACRGLGGRTPTDTQYF
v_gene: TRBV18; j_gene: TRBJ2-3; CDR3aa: CASSSAGTGTDTQYF
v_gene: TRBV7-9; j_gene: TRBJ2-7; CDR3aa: CASSSIGEGSESYEQYF
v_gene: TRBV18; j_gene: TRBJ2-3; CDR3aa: CASSPPRSGTDTQYF
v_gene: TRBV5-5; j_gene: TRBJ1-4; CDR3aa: CASSLDVTRREKLFF
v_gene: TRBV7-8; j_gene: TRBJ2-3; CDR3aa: CASSLRDRGSVSTDTQYF
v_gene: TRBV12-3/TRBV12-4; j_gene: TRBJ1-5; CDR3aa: CASSLDHQPQHF
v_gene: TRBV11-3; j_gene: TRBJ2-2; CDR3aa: CASSPSAENTGELFF
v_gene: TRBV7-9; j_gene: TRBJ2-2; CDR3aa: CASSTDRRGTGELFF
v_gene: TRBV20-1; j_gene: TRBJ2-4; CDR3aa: CSAIGGIGAGDPNIQYF
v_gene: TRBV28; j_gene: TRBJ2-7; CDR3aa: CASSLIRGSYEQYF
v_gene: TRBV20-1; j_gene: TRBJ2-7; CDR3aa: CSASLKGTRNYEQYF
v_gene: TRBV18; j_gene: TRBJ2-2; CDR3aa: CASSPRSPVTGELFF
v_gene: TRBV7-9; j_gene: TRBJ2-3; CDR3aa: CASSPGTGESDTQYF
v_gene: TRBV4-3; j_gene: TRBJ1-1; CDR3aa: CASSHRRTGVVNTEAFF